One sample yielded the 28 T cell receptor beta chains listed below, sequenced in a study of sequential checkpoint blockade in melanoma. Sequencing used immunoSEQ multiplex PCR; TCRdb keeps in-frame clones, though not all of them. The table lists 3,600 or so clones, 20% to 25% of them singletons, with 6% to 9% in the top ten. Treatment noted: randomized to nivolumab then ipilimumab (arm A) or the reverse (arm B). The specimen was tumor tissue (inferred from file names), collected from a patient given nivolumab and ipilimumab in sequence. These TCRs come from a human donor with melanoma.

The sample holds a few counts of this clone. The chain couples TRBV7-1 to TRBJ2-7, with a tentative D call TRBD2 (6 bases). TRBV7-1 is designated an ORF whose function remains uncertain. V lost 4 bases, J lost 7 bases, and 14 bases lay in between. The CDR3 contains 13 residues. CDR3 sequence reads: CASSWRDLGEQYF. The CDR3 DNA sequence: TGTGCCAGCAGCTGGCGGGACTTGGGGGAGCAGTACTTC.

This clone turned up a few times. Here the CDR3 DNA reads TGTGCCAGCAGTCCGGGGACAGGGGGCAGCTATGGCTACACCTTC. The encoded protein is CASSPGTGGSYGYTF. The chain carries TRBV28 and TRBJ1-2; 12 nucleotides line up with TRBD1. Trimming cost V 5 bases and J 4 bases; bases outside gene matches: 5. CDR1 MDHEN and CDR2 SYDVKM come from the germline V gene. The CDR3 length is 15 residues.

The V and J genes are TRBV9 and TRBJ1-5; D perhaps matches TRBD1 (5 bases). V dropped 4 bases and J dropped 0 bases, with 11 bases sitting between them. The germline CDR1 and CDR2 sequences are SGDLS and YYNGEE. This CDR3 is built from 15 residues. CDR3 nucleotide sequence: TGTGCCAGCAGCCGCGCAGGGAGTAGCAATCAGCCCCAGCATTTT. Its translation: CASSRAGSSNQPQHF.

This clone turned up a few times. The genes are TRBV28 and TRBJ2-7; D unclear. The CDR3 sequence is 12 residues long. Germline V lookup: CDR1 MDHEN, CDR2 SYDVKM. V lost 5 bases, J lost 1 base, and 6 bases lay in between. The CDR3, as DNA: TGTGCCAGCAGTCTTCTATCCTACGAGCAGTACTTC. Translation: CASSLLSYEQYF.

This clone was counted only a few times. The CDR3 nucleotides are TGTGCCAGCAGTTCAGACAGGCCTAATTCACCCCTCCACTTT. It is translated as CASSSDRPNSPLHF. This chain joins TRBV6-8 and TRBJ1-6; possibly TRBD1 for D (6 bases). CDR3 length: 14 residues. V lost 4 bases, J lost 6 bases, and 10 bases lay in between. Per the germline V gene, CDR1 is MNHGY and CDR2 is SAAAGT.

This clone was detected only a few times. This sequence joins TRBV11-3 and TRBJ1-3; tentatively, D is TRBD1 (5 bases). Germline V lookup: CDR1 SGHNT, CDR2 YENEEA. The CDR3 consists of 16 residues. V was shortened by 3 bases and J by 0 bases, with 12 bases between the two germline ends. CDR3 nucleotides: TGTGCCAGCAGCTTGGGGCCACCCAACTCTGGAAACACCATATATTTT. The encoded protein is CASSLGPPNSGNTIYF. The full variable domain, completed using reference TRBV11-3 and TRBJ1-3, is EAGVVQSPRYKIIEKKQPVAFWCNPISGHNTLYWYLQNLGQGPELLIRYENEEAVDDSQLPKDRFSAERLKGVDSTLKIQPAELGDSAVYLCASSLGPPNSGNTIYFGEGSWLTVV.

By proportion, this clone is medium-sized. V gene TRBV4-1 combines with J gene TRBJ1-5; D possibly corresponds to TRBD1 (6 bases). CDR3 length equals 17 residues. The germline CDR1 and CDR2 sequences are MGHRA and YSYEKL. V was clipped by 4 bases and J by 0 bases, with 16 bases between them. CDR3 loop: CASSPGAPSISNQPQHF. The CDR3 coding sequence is TGCGCCAGCAGCCCGGGGGCACCGTCAATTAGCAATCAGCCCCAGCATTTT.

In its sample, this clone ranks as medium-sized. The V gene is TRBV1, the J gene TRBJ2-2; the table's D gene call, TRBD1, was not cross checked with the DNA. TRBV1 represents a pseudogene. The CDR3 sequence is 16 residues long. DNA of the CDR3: TGCGCCAGCAGCCAAGTGGGCAGGGTCGTCACCGGGGAGCTGTTTTTT. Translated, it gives CASSQVGRVVTGELFF.

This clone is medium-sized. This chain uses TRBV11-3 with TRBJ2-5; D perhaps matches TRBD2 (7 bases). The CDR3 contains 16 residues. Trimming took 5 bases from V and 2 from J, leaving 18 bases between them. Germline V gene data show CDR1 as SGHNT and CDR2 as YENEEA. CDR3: CASSPEGEGPQETQYF. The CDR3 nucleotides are TGTGCCAGCAGCCCCGAGGGGGAGGGACCGCAAGAGACCCAGTACTTC.

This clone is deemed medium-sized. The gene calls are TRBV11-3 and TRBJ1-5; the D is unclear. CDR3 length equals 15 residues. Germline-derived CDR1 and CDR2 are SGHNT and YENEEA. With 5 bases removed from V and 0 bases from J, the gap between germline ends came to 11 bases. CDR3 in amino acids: CASSQSLYSNQPQHF. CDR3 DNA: TGTGCCAGCAGCCAATCACTGTATAGCAATCAGCCCCAGCATTTT.

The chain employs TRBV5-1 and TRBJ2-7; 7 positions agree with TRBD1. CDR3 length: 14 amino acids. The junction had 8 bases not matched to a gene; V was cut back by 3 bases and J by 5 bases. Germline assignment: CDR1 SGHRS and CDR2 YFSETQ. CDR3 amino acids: CASSSGRTGDEQYF. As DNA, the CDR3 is TGCGCCAGCAGCTCCGGAAGGACAGGCGACGAGCAGTACTTC.

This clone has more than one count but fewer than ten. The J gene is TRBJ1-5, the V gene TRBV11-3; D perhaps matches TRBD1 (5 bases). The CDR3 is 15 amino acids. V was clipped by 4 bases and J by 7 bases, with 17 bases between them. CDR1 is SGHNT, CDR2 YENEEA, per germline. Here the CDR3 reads CASSSRPTTGQPQHF. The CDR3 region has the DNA TGTGCCAGCAGCTCCCGACCCACCACAGGCCAGCCCCAGCATTTT.

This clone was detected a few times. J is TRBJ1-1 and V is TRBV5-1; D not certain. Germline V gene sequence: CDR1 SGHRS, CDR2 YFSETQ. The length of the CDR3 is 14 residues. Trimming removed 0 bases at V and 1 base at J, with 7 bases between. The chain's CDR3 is CASSLVGRNTEAFF. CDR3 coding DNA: TGCGCCAGCAGCTTGGTCGGCAGGAACACTGAAGCTTTCTTT.

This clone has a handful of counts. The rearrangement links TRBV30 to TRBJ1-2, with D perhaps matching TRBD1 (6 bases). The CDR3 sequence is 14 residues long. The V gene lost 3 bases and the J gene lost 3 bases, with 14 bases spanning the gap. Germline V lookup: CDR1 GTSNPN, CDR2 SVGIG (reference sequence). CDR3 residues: CAWSEPGQHYGYTF. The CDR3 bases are TGTGCCTGGAGCGAACCTGGACAGCACTATGGCTACACCTTC.

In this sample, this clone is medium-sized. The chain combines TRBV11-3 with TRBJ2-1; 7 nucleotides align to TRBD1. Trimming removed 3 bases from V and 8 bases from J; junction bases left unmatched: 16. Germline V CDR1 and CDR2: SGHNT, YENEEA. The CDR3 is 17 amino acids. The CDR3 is CASSFRGPGLLVDEQFF. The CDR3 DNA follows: TGTGCCAGCAGCTTTAGGGGGCCGGGGCTCCTGGTGGATGAGCAGTTCTTC.

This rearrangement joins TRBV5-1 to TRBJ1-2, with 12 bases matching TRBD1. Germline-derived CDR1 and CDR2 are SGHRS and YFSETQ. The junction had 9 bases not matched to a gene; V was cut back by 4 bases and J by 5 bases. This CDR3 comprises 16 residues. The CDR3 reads CASSPVGGQGAYGYTF. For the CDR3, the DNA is TGCGCCAGCAGCCCGGTAGGGGGACAGGGGGCTTATGGCTACACCTTC.

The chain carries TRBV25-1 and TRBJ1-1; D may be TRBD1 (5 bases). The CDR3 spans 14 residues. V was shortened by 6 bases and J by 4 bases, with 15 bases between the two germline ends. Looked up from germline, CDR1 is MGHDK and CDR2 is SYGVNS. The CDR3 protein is CASSGPGGTTEAFF. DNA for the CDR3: TGTGCCAGCAGCGGTCCCGGGGGGACCACTGAAGCTTTCTTT.

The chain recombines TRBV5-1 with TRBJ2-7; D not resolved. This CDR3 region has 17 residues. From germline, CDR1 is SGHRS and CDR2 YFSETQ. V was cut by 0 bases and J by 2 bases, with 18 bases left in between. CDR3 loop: CASSLDPGQAPPYEQYF. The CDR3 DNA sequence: TGCGCCAGCAGCTTGGACCCGGGCCAGGCACCGCCCTACGAGCAGTACTTC.

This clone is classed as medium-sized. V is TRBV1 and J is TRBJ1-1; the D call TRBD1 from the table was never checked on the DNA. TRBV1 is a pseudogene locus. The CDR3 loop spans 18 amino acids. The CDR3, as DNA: TGCGCCAGCAGCCCGAGCCTGGGACAGGGAAAAGGGAACACTGAAGCTTTCTTT. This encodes CASSPSLGQGKGNTEAFF.

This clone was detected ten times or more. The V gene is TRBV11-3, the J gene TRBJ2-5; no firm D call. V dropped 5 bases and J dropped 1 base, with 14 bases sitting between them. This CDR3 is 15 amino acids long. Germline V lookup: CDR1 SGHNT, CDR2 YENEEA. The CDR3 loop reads CASSPSPGRQETQYF. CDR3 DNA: TGTGCCAGCAGCCCGAGCCCCGGTCGCCAAGAGACCCAGTACTTC. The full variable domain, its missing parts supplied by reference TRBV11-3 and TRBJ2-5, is EAGVVQSPRYKIIEKKQPVAFWCNPISGHNTLYWYLQNLGQGPELLIRYENEEAVDDSQLPKDRFSAERLKGVDSTLKIQPAELGDSAVYLCASSPSPGRQETQYFGPGTRLLVL.

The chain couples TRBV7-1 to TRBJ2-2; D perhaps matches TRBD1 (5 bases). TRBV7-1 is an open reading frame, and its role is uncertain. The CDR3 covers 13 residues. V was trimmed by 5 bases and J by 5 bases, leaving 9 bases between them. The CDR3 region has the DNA TGTGCCAGCAGCATCACAGGAACCGGGGAGCTGTTTTTT. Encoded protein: CASSITGTGELFF.

The CDR3 DNA sequence: TGTGCCAGCAGCACTCGGACAGGGGGCTTGAATAATTCACCCCTCCACTTT. It translates to CASSTRTGGLNNSPLHF. The chain employs TRBV11-3 and TRBJ1-6; 11 positions agree with TRBD1. V lost 5 bases, J lost 5 bases, and 8 bases stayed unmatched. Looked up from germline, CDR1 is SGHNT and CDR2 is YENEEA. The CDR3 is made up of 17 amino acids.

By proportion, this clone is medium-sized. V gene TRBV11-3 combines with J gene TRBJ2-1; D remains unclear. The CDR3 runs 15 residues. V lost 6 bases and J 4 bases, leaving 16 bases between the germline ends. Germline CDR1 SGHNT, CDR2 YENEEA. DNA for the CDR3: TGTGCCAGCAGTCGACCCGCCACTGGATACAATGAGCAGTTCTTC. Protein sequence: CASSRPATGYNEQFF.

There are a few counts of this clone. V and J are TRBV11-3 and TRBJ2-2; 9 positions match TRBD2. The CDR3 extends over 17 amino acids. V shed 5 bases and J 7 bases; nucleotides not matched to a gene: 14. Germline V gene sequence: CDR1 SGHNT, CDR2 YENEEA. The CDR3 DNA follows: TGTGCCAGCAGCCGAATAGGCGGGGGGGGGCACGGCGGGGAGCTGTTTTTT. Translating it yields CASSRIGGGGHGGELFF.

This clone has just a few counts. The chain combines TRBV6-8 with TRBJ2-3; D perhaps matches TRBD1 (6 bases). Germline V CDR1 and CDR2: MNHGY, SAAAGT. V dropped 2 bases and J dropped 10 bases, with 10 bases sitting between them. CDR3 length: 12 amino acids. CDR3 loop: CASSYRQGPQYF. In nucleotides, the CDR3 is TGTGCCAGCAGTTACCGGCAGGGGCCGCAGTATTTT.

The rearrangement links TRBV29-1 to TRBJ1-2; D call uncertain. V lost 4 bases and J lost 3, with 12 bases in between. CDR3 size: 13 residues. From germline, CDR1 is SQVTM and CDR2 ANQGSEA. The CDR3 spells CSVARTVYYGYTF. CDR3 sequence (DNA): TGCAGCGTTGCAAGGACTGTTTACTATGGCTACACCTTC.

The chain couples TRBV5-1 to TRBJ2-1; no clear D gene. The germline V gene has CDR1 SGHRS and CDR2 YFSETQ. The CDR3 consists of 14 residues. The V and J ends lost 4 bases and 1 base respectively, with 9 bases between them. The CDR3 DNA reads TGCGCCAGCAGCCCACTTGAGTCCTACAATGAGCAGTTCTTC. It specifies CASSPLESYNEQFF.

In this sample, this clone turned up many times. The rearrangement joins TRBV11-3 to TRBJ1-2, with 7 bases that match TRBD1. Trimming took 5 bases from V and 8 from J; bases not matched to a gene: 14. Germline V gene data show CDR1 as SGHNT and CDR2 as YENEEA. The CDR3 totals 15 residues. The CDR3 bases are TGTGCCAGCAGCCTTACCGACAGGGAGCGGGCCGGCTACACCTTC. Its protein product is CASSLTDRERAGYTF.